A selection of T cell receptor beta chains follows, all from one sample in a study of CD4 T cell repertoires in COVID-19. Sequencing used immunoSEQ multiplex PCR; TCRdb keeps in-frame clones, though not all of them. The sample comprises thousands of clones, 84% of which are singletons, and roughly 2.2% rests with the top ten. The sequenced sample was effector memory CD4+ T cells from blood, obtained before the COVID-19 pandemic. These receptors were collected from a human donor who had COVID-19. CDR3s include the opening cysteine and the closing phenylalanine or tryptophan.

j_call cdr3_length v_call cdr3_aa
TRBJ2-1 17 TRBV4-2 CASSQDVGGPTLWEQFF
TRBJ1-2 13 TRBV5-1 CASSREGADGYTF
TRBJ2-1 8 TRBV2 CASSGEFF
TRBJ1-1 13 TRBV18 CASSLGADTEAFF
TRBJ2-3 15 TRBV4-1 CASSQDGTGTDTQYF
TRBJ2-5 14 TRBV19 CASRQRGRQETQYF
TRBJ1-5 12 TRBV28 CASCEGDQPQHF
TRBJ2-1 16 TRBV7-3 CASSLTPSGEVNEQFF
TRBJ2-3 12 TRBV7-2 CASSSSTDTQYF
TRBJ2-3 14 TRBV5-1 CASSLIQGTDTQYF
TRBJ1-1 12 TRBV11-1 CASSPQGVRAFF
TRBJ1-1 14 TRBV11-2 CASSLETGFGEAFF
TRBJ2-5 15 TRBV19 CASTQGDRVGETQYF
TRBJ1-2 13 TRBV28 CASSFGTAYGYTF
TRBJ1-2 13 TRBV30 CAWEGQALLGYTF
TRBJ1-1 13 TRBV19 CASSIGRDTEAFF
TRBJ2-3 14 TRBV30 CAWSADRGTDTQYF
TRBJ2-3 14 TRBV5-4 CASSVDRVTDTQYF
TRBJ2-4 14 TRBV11-2 CASSLAPGEGLQYF
TRBJ2-3 15 TRBV5-1 CASTPSGRAVDTQYF
TRBJ2-3 14 TRBV11-2 CASSLGRGTDTQYF
TRBJ2-5 16 TRBV19 CASSIGIALYQETQYF
TRBJ2-3 15 TRBV7-2 CASSPSGYLGNTQYF
TRBJ1-2 13 TRBV19 CASSPGQPYGYTF
TRBJ1-1 13 TRBV7-2 CASGRGGNTEAFF
TRBJ1-1 12 TRBV27 CASRQTGTEAFF
TRBJ2-2 15 TRBV10-2 CASSGGWAGAGELFF
TRBJ2-7 15 TRBV7-2 CASSSLAGAGYEQYF
TRBJ2-7 18 TRBV6-1 CASSAASGGAERSVEQYF
TRBJ1-3 14 TRBV5-1 CASSLAPVGNTIYF
TRBJ2-4 14 TRBV9 CASSVDLQTNIQYF
TRBJ1-6 16 TRBV25-1 CASSDTGRAYNSPLHF
TRBJ1-5 16 TRBV7-9 CASSLWTGANNQPQHF
TRBJ2-6 17 TRBV5-1 CASSSAPTGEGANVLTF
TRBJ2-3 12 TRBV29-1 CSVQGLSDTQYF